This record covers a single T cell receptor (beta chain). The data are from a study of CD8+ T cells in alopecia areata. cDNA reverse transcribed from extracted RNA served as the sequencing template. The method was immunoSEQ multiplex PCR; TCRdb's version includes in-frame clones alone and lacks a portion of them. The sample consists of under 250,000 clones, 50% to 60% of them appearing once. V was clipped by 3 bases and J by 0 bases, with 17 bases between them. Germline CDR1 reads GTSNPN; CDR2 reads SVGIG (reference sequence). The CDR3 length is 16 residues. The starting material was CD4+ T cells sorted from blood, obtained at week 0. The receptor was isolated from a human donor with alopecia areata. This sequence joins TRBV30 and TRBJ1-1; D might be TRBD1 (5 bases). CDR3 loop: CAWSAGGVRMNTEAFF. CDR3 DNA: TGTGCCTGGAGCGCCGGGGGGGTCCGGATGAACACTGAAGCTTTCTTT.